This TCR beta chain was recorded in a study of blood T cell repertoires in COVID-19. About the study: PBMCs, B-cell-depleted T cells, or T cells provided the cDNA or gDNA that made up the material.

Trimming took off 0 bases at V and 5 bases at J, with 11 bases between the two ends. The germline V gene has CDR1 MNHEY and CDR2 SMNVEV (reference sequence). CDR3 length equals 14 residues. The repertoire was sequenced with immunoSEQ multiplex PCR; TCRdb's copy has only in-frame clones and lacks some. Of tens of thousands of clones listed, about 80% are singletons. The chain is built from TRBV27 and TRBJ2-7; unclear D gene. Sequenced: peripheral blood. The sequence was collected from a human donor in a cohort sampled during active COVID-19. The CDR3 bases are TGTGCCAGCAGTTTATCGTGGCAGGCCGACGAGCAGTACTTC. It is translated as CASSLSWQADEQYF.